A single sample is the source of the 26 T cell receptor beta chains below, sequenced in a study of PD-L1 blockade in urothelial cancer. The protocol was immunoSEQ multiplex PCR, while the TCRdb copy is restricted to in-frame clones and leaves out a portion. The data show more than 35,000 clones, with roughly four fifths seen just once and about 3.3% held by the top ten. The source was PBMCs, collected around atezolizumab (anti-PD-L1) treatment. The receptors come from a man between 65 and 85 years old with urothelial cancer.

The chain carries TRBV7-9 and TRBJ2-1, with D perhaps matching TRBD2 (5 bases). Trimming removed 2 bases at V and 0 bases at J, with 8 bases between. Germline V gives CDR1 SEHNR, CDR2 FQNEAQ (reference sequence). The CDR3 is 15 residues long. The CDR3 protein is CASSLTRSSYNEQFF. The CDR3, as DNA: TGTGCCAGCAGCTTAACTAGAAGCTCCTACAATGAGCAGTTCTTC.

The V gene is TRBV7-2, the J gene TRBJ2-3; D possibly corresponds to TRBD2 (5 bases). CDR3 length equals 15 residues. The germline V gene has CDR1 SGHTA and CDR2 FQGNSA. The V end was cut by 3 bases, the J end by 6 bases, with 16 bases between. CDR3 bases: TGTGCCAGCAGCTTGGAGCGGAGTAGAGGTGATACGCAGTATTTT. Protein: CASSLERSRGDTQYF.

The rearrangement links TRBV18 to TRBJ1-5, with D possibly being TRBD1 (5 bases). Germline loops: CDR1 KGHSH, CDR2 LQKENI. The CDR3 contains 14 residues. Trimming stripped 2 bases from V and 5 bases from J, with 10 bases between. The CDR3 loop reads CASSPAGSYQPQHF. CDR3 DNA sequence: TGTGCCAGCTCACCAGCAGGGTCGTATCAGCCCCAGCATTTT. The full variable domain, its missing parts supplied by reference TRBV18 and TRBJ1-5, is NAGVMQNPRHLVRRRGQEARLRCSPMKGHSHVYWYRQLPEEGLKFMVYLQKENIIDESGMPKERFSAEFPKEGPSILRIQQVVRGDSAAYFCASSPAGSYQPQHFGDGTRLSIL.

CDR3 sequence: CASSPPGAGANVLTF. Here the CDR3 DNA reads TGTGCCAGCAGCCCGCCGGGGGCTGGGGCCAACGTCCTGACTTTC. The rearrangement joins TRBV7-2 to TRBJ2-6, with D tentatively TRBD2 (6 bases). CDR3 length: 15 residues. The V gene lost 5 bases and the J gene lost 2 bases, with 10 bases spanning the gap. Germline V gives CDR1 SGHTA, CDR2 FQGNSA. Supplemented by reference TRBV7-2 and TRBJ2-6, the full variable domain reads GAGVSQSPSNKVTEKGKDVELRCDPISGHTALYWYRQSLGQGLEFLIYFQGNSAPDKSGLPSDRFSAERTGGSVSTLTIQRTQQEDSAVYLCASSPPGAGANVLTFGAGSRLTVL.

The chain links TRBV27 to TRBJ2-7; 14 nucleotides line up with TRBD2. The CDR3 has 15 residues. V shed 8 bases and J 2 bases; nucleotides not matched to a gene: 5. The V gene's germline CDR1 is MNHEY and CDR2 SMNVEV (reference sequence). The CDR3 bases are TGTGCCAGCCAGGGACTAGCGGGAGCACCCTACGAGCAGTACTTC. This sequence encodes CASQGLAGAPYEQYF.

The count of this clone is one. This chain connects TRBV5-1 to TRBJ1-4; tentatively, D is TRBD1 (6 bases). Germline V gene lookup returns CDR1 SGHRS and CDR2 YFSETQ. V was shortened by 4 bases and J by 8 bases, with 15 bases between the two germline ends. The CDR3 has 14 amino acids. CDR3 coding DNA: TGCGCCAGCAGCCCGACAGGCCTCAGGGAAAAACTGTTTTTT. Its translation is CASSPTGLREKLFF.

As for this clone: Its ends do not fully match the called genes, so a read error is possible. The rearrangement joins TRBV6-1 to TRBJ1-2, with TRBD1 matching over 7 bases. The germline CDR1 and CDR2 sequences are MNHNS and SASEGT. CDR3 size: 14 residues. CDR3 sequence: CASTSSGTAYDYTF. Here the CDR3 DNA reads TGTGCCAGCACCTCATCCGGGACAGCCTATGACTACACCTTC.

This chain uses TRBV5-4 with TRBJ1-1; 7 bases map to TRBD1. The V gene end was trimmed by 3 bases and the J gene end by 5 bases; junction bases not matched to a gene: 13. Germline CDR1 is SGHNT and CDR2 is YYREEE (reference sequence). This CDR3 has 16 amino acids. This CDR3 reads CASSSPTGARRTEAFF. DNA for the CDR3: TGTGCCAGCAGCTCCCCCACAGGGGCCAGACGAACTGAAGCTTTCTTT.

V usage is TRBV7-2 and J usage is TRBJ1-5; 10 nucleotides align to TRBD1. V trimming: 2 bases; J trimming: 6 bases; junction bases outside the gene matches: 4. Germline CDR1 reads SGHTA; CDR2 reads FQGNSA. CDR3 length equals 15 residues. CDR3 DNA: TGTGCCAGCAGCTTATGGGGACAGGGGACTCAGCCCCAGCATTTT. The encoded protein is CASSLWGQGTQPQHF.

The chain has TRBV5-6 and TRBJ1-1; D remains unclear. Deletions cut 4 bases from V and 10 bases from J, with 14 bases between. CDR1 and CDR2 from the germline V gene are SGHDT and YYEEEE. There are 12 residues in the CDR3. CDR3 in DNA: TGTGCCAGCAGCATTGATCGCGGCGGAGCTTTCTTT. Residues: CASSIDRGGAFF. The full variable domain, rest sourced from reference TRBV5-6 and TRBJ1-1, is DAGVTQSPTHLIKTRGQQVTLRCSPKSGHDTVSWYQQALGQGPQFIFQYYEEEERQRGNFPDRFSGHQFPNYSSELNVNALLLGDSALYLCASSIDRGGAFFGQGTRLTVV.

This sequence joins TRBV7-2 and TRBJ2-2; TRBD2 matches 9 bases. The CDR3 totals 17 residues. The germline V gene encodes CDR1 SGHTA and CDR2 FQGNSA. The V and J ends lost 5 bases and 7 bases, in that order; junction bases with no gene match: 14. The CDR3, as DNA: TGTGCCAGCAGCCCGACTAGGGCTAGCGGGGAGGGCGGGGAGCTGTTTTTT. It encodes CASSPTRASGEGGELFF. Full variable domain (missing parts from reference TRBV7-2 and TRBJ2-2): GAGVSQSPSNKVTEKGKDVELRCDPISGHTALYWYRQSLGQGLEFLIYFQGNSAPDKSGLPSDRFSAERTGGSVSTLTIQRTQQEDSAVYLCASSPTRASGEGGELFFGEGSRLTVL.

The gene calls are TRBV5-1 and TRBJ2-1, with TRBD2 identical over 16 bases. The CDR3 runs to 20 residues. The germline CDR1 and CDR2 sequences are SGHRS and YFSETQ. The junction had 10 bases not matched to a gene; V was cut back by 4 bases and J by 0 bases. The CDR3 reads CASSSPGLAGGFSSYNEQFF. CDR3 nucleotide sequence: TGCGCCAGCAGCAGTCCGGGACTAGCGGGGGGGTTTAGCTCCTACAATGAGCAGTTCTTC. The whole variable domain, filled in from reference TRBV5-1 and TRBJ2-1, reads KAGVTQTPRYLIKTRGQQVTLSCSPISGHRSVSWYQQTPGQGLQFLFEYFSETQRNKGNFPGRFSGRQFSNSRSEMNVSTLELGDSALYLCASSSPGLAGGFSSYNEQFFGPGTRLTVL.

Turning to this clone: One end of the junction fails to match germline, which may point to a read error. The chain carries TRBV6-1 and TRBJ2-7, with D possibly matching TRBD1 (5 bases). The CDR3 consists of 14 residues. CDR1 is MNHNS, CDR2 SASEGT, per germline. Here the CDR3 reads CASGKGPDPILPSF. The CDR3 DNA reads as TGTGCCAGCGGTAAGGGGCCTGACCCCATCCTCCCCAGCTTC.

The chain recombines TRBV5-1 with TRBJ2-7; D might be TRBD2 (5 bases). The germline V and J ends were trimmed by 4 bases and 2 bases, with 16 bases remaining between them. The CDR3 loop spans 15 amino acids. From germline, CDR1 is SGHRS and CDR2 YFSETQ. CDR3 protein: CASSPREREPYEQYF. CDR3 DNA sequence: TGCGCCAGCAGCCCGAGGGAAAGGGAGCCCTACGAGCAGTACTTC.

This rearrangement joins TRBV5-5 to TRBJ2-3, with 8 bases identical to TRBD1. This CDR3 is 14 amino acids long. CDR1 is SGHKS, CDR2 YYEKEE, per germline (reference sequence). The V gene end was trimmed by 2 bases and the J gene end by 3 bases; junction bases not matched to a gene: 2. DNA for the CDR3: TGTGCCAGCAGCTTCAGGGGGCGGACAGATACGCAGTATTTT. This gives the protein CASSFRGRTDTQYF.

The chain combines TRBV18 with TRBJ1-1, with D unresolved. This CDR3 is built from 14 residues. CDR1 is KGHSH and CDR2 is LQKENI in the germline V gene. Trimming cost V 6 bases and J 1 base, with 12 bases left between them. CDR3 sequence: CASSRSGQNTEAFF. In DNA form, the CDR3 reads TGTGCCAGCTCCCGGTCGGGTCAGAACACTGAAGCTTTCTTT.

The V gene is TRBV7-2, the J gene TRBJ2-5; D perhaps matches TRBD1 (7 bases). Germline CDR1 and CDR2: SGHTA and FQGNSA. The CDR3 is 14 residues long. V lost 2 bases and J lost 5, with 12 bases in between. Here the CDR3 DNA reads TGTGCCAGCAGCTTACGGGCAGGGGGGGAGACCCAGTACTTC. This encodes CASSLRAGGETQYF.

The rearrangement joins TRBV28 to TRBJ1-4; D gene ambiguous. The germline CDR1 and CDR2 sequences are MDHEN and SYDVKM. This CDR3 region has 17 residues. The ends were cut back, 4 bases at V and 0 bases at J, with 15 bases in the middle. The CDR3 DNA reads TGTGCCAGCAGTTCATCCACATCACGGGCAACTAATGAAAAACTGTTTTTT. Translating gives CASSSSTSRATNEKLFF. Full variable domain (remainder filled in from reference TRBV28 and TRBJ1-4): DVKVTQSSRYLVKRTGEKVFLECVQDMDHENMFWYRQDPGLGLRLIYFSYDVKMKEKGDIPEGYSVSREKKERFSLILESASTNQTSMYLCASSSSTSRATNEKLFFGSGTQLSVL.

The chain has TRBV6-1 and TRBJ1-2; 8 nucleotides line up with TRBD1. CDR3 size: 14 residues. Trimming cost V 6 bases and J 4 bases; bases outside gene matches: 7. Germline values: CDR1 MNHNS, CDR2 SASEGT. The CDR3 nucleotides read TGTGCCAGCAGCCAATCCGGGACAGGCTATGGCTACACCTTC. It specifies CASSQSGTGYGYTF.

The V and J genes are TRBV6-6 and TRBJ1-5; unclear D gene. Germline CDR1 is MNHNY and CDR2 is SVGAGI (reference sequence). V was trimmed by 7 bases and J by 1 base, leaving 17 bases between them. This CDR3 region has 16 residues. As DNA, the CDR3 is TGTGCCAGCACCATAAAAGGCACAGCCAGCAATCAGCCCCAGCATTTT. Its protein product is CASTIKGTASNQPQHF.

The gene calls are TRBV6-1 and TRBJ1-1; 7 bases are a match to TRBD1. Trimming took 3 bases from V and 1 from J; bases not matched to a gene: 2. Per the germline V gene, CDR1 is MNHNS and CDR2 is SASEGT. The CDR3 contains 14 residues. The CDR3 nucleotides are TGTGCCAGCAGTGACGGGACAGCGAACACTGAAGCTTTCTTT. Its translation: CASSDGTANTEAFF.

In this sample, this clone turned up a few times. The chain uses TRBV10-3 and TRBJ1-3; D is unresolved. Per germline, CDR1 ENHRY and CDR2 SYGVKD. V was clipped by 6 bases and J by 0 bases, with 6 bases between them. There are 13 residues in the CDR3. CDR3 DNA sequence: TGTGCCATCAGACAGCCCTCTGGAAACACCATATATTTT. As protein: CAIRQPSGNTIYF.

The V and J genes are TRBV5-5 and TRBJ2-5; D might be TRBD1 (6 bases). Germline CDR1 and CDR2: SGHKS and YYEKEE (reference sequence). The length of the CDR3 is 14 residues. V shed 4 bases and J shed 4 bases, with 14 bases lying between them. CDR3 coding DNA: TGTGCCAGCAGCCCCACAGGGTCTACAGAGACCCAGTACTTC. It is translated as CASSPTGSTETQYF.

The chain carries TRBV2 and TRBJ1-2, with 9 bases fitting TRBD1. Looked up from germline, CDR1 is SNHLY and CDR2 is FYNNEI. The CDR3 totals 15 residues. The trim removed 7 bases at V and 1 base at J, leaving 7 bases unmatched. The CDR3 DNA is TGTGCCAGCACGAGAACAGGGGGCTTTAACTATGGCTACACCTTC. Amino acids: CASTRTGGFNYGYTF.

CDR3 sequence: CASSLMPGQGAAEAFF. The CDR3 DNA follows: TGTGCCAGCAGCCTCATGCCGGGACAGGGGGCCGCTGAAGCTTTCTTT. This chain connects TRBV4-2 to TRBJ1-1; 12 nucleotides agree with TRBD1. Germline CDR1 and CDR2: LGHNA and YNFKEQ. V was clipped by 4 bases and J by 6 bases; unmatched bases: 9. The CDR3 is made up of 16 amino acids.

The CDR3 region is CASSLATPEGTGELFF. DNA of the CDR3: TGTGCCAGCAGCTTAGCTACGCCCGAGGGCACCGGGGAGCTGTTTTTT. The rearrangement joins TRBV11-3 to TRBJ2-2, with a weak D call TRBD2 (5 bases). The CDR3 loop spans 16 amino acids. CDR1 is SGHNT, CDR2 YENEEA, per germline. Trimming left V 1 base short and J 4 bases short, with 13 bases between.